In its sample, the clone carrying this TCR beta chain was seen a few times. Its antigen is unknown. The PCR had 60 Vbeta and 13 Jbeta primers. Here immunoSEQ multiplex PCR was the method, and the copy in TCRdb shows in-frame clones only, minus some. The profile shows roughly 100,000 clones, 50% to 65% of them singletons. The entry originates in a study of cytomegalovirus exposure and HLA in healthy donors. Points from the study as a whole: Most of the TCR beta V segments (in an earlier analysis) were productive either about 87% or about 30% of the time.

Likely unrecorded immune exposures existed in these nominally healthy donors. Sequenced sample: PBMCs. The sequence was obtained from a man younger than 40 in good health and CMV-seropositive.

The CDR3 bases are TGTGCCAGCTCACCAACAGGGCTTCAAAACATTCAGTACTTC. Amino acid sequence: CASSPTGLQNIQYF. The chain carries TRBV18 and TRBJ2-4; tentatively, D is TRBD1 (6 bases). This CDR3 is built from 14 residues. Germline CDR1 and CDR2: KGHSH and LQKENI. Trimming removed 2 bases at V and 5 bases at J, with 10 bases between.